Below, one T cell receptor (beta chain) is given with its context. Its antigen remains unknown. The germline V gene has CDR1 SGHRS and CDR2 YFSETQ. This CDR3 contains 15 residues. V shed 0 bases, J shed 7 bases, and the junction held 4 bases outside the gene matches. As for time point: patch test 1, 2 weeks after DPC sensitization. The sample's treatment: therapeutic diphenylcyclopropenone sensitization with weekly scalp DPC. TCRdb re-analysed the RACE reads in MiXCR, keeping a single row per CDR3 protein. Here the sample spans approximately 80,000 distinct CDR3 sequences, roughly 10% being singletons. This entry comes from a study of human T cells and chemical hapten exposure. Looking at the study overall: Skin of the upper inner arm, approximately 2 cm by approximately 2 cm, received 2% DPC for sensitization.

Study-wide points: Expanded TCRs formed significantly more large CDR3 similarity clusters than controls. Patch test score was positively correlated with the counts of TCRs that had expanded at PT1. DPC sensitization left the count of TCRs above 1 in 1000 unchanged.

Specimen: whole blood, collected in connection with sensitization to the hapten diphenylcyclopropenone (DPC). The chain combines TRBV5-1 with TRBJ2-2, with TRBD1 matching 9 bases. The clonotype comes from a woman aged 45-59 years with alopecia areata. Some clones in this sample may be carry-over from other donors' samples. The CDR3 protein is CASSLASTGGGELFF. The CDR3 nucleotides are TGCGCCAGCAGCTTGGCCTCGACAGGGGGCGGGGAGCTGTTTTTT.